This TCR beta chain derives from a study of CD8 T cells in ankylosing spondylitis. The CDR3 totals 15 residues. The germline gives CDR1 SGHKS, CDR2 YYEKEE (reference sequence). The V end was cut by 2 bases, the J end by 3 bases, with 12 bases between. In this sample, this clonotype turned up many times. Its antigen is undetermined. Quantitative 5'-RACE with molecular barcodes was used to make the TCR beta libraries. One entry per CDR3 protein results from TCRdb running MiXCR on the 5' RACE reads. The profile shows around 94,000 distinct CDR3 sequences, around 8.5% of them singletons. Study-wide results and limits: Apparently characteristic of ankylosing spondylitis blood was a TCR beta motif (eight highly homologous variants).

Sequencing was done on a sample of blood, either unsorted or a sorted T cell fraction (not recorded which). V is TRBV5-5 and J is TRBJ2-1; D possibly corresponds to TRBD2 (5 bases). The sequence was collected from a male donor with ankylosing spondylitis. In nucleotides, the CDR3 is TGTGCCAGCAGCTTATATCAGGCGGGCTACAATGAGCAGTTCTTC. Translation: CASSLYQAGYNEQFF.